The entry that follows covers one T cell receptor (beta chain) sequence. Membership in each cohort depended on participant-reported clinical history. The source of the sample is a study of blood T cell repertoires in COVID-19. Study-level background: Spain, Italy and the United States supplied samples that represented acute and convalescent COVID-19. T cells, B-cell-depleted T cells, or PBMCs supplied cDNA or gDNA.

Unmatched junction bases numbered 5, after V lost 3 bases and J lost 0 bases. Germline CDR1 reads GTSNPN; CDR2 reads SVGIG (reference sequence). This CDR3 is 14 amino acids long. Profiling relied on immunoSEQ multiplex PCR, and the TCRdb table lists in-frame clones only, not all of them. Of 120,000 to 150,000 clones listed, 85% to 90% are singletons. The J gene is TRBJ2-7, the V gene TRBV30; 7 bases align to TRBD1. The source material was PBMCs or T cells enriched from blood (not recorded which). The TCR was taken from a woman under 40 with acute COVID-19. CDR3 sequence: CAWRRQGSSYEQYF. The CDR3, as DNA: TGTGCCTGGAGGAGACAGGGATCCTCCTACGAGCAGTACTTC. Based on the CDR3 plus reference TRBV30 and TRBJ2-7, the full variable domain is SQTIHQWPATLVQPVGSPLSLECTVEGTSNPNLYWYRQAAGRGLQLLFYSVGIGQISSEVPQNLSASRPQDRQFILSSKKLLLSDSGFYLCAWRRQGSSYEQYFGPGTRLTVT.